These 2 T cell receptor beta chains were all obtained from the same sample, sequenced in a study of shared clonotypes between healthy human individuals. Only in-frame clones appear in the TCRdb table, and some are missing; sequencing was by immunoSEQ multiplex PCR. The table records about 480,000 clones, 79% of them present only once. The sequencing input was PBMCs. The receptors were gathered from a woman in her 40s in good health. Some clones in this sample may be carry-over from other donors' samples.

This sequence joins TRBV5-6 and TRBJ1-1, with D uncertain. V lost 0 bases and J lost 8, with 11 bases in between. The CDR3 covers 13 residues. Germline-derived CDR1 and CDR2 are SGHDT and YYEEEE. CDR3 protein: CASSLAGRGEAFF. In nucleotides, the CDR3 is TGTGCCAGCAGCTTGGCCGGAAGAGGGGAAGCTTTCTTT.

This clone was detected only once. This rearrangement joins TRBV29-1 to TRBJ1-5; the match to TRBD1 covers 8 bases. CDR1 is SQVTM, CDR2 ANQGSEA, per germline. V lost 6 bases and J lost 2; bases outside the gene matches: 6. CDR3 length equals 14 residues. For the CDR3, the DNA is TGCAGCGTCGTCGACAGGGGAGGCAATCAGCCCCAGCATTTT. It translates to CSVVDRGGNQPQHF.